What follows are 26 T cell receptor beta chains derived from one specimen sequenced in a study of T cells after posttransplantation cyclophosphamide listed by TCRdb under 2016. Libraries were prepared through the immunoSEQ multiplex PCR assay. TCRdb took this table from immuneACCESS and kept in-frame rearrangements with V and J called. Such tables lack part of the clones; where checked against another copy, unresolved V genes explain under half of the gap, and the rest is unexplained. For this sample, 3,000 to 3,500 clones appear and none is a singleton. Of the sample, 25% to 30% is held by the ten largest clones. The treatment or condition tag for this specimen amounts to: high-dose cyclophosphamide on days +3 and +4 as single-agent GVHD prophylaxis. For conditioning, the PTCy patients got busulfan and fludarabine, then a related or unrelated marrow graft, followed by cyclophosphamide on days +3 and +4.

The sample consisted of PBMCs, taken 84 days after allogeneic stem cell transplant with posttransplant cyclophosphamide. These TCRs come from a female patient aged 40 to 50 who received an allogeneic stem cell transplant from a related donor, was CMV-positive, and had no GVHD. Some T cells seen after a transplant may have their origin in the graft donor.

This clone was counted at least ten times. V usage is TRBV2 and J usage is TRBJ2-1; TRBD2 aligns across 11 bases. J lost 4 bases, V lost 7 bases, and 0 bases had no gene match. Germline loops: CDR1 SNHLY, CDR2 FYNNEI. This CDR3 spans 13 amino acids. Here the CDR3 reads CASTSGGYNEQFF. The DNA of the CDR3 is TGTGCCAGCACTAGCGGGGGGTACAATGAGCAGTTCTTC.

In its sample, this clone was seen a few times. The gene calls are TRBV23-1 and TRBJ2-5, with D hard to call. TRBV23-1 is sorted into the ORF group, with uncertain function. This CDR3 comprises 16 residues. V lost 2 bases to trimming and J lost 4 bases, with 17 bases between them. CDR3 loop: CASSQLKPCLPETQYF. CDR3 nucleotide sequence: TGCGCCAGCAGTCAACTAAAGCCCTGTCTGCCAGAGACCCAGTACTTC.

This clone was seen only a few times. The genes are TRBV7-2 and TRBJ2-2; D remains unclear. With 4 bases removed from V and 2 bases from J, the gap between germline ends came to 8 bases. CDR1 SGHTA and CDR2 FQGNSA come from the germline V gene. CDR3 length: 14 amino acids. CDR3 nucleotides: TGTGCCAGCAGCTACAGTCCCAACACCGGGGAGCTGTTTTTT. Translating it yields CASSYSPNTGELFF.

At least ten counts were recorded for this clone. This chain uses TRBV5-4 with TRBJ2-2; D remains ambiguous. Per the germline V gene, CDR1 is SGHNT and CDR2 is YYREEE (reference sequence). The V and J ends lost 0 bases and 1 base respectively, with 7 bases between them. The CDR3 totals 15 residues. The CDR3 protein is CASSLGAGNTGELFF. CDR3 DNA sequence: TGTGCCAGCAGCTTGGGTGCAGGGAACACCGGGGAGCTGTTTTTT.

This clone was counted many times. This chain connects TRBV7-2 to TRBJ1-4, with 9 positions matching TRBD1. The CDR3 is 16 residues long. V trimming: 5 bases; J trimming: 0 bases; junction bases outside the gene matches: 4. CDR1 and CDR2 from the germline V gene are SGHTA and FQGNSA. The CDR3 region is CASSPRQGATNEKLFF. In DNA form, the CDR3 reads TGTGCCAGCAGCCCCCGACAGGGGGCAACTAATGAAAAACTGTTTTTT.

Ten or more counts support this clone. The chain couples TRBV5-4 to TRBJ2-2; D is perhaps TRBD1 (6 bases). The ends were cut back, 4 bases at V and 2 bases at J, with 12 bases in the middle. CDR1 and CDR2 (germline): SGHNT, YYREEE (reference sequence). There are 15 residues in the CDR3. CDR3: CASSPRTENTGELFF. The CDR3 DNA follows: TGTGCCAGCAGCCCGCGGACAGAAAACACCGGGGAGCTGTTTTTT.

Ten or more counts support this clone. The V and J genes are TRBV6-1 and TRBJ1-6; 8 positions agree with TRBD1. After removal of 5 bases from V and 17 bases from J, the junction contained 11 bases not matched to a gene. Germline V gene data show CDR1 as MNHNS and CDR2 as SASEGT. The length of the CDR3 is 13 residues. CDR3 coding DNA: TGTGCCAGCAGTATCCAACAGGGGGGTATCGTCCACTTT. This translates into CASSIQQGGIVHF.

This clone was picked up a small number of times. Here the CDR3 DNA reads TGTGCCAGCAGTGTCTCGGTCCAAGAGACCCAGTACTTC. Residues: CASSVSVQETQYF. The chain is built from TRBV6-2 or TRBV6-3 and TRBJ2-5; D is unclear. The CDR3 spans 13 residues. Germline V gene data show CDR1 as MNHEY and CDR2 as SVGEGT. V shed 5 bases and J shed 1 base, with 8 bases lying between them.

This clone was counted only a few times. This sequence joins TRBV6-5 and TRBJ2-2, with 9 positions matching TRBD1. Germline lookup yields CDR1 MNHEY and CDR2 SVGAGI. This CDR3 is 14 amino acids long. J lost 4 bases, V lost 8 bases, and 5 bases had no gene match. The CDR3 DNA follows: TGTGCCAGCCGGGGACAGGGACTCACCGGGGAGCTGTTTTTT. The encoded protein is CASRGQGLTGELFF.

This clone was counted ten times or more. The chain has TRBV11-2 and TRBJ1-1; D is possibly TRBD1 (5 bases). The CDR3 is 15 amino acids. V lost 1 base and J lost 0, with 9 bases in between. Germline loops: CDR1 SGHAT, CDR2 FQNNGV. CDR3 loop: CASSLVGGLNTEAFF. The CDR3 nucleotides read TGTGCCAGCAGCTTAGTGGGGGGACTGAACACTGAAGCTTTCTTT.

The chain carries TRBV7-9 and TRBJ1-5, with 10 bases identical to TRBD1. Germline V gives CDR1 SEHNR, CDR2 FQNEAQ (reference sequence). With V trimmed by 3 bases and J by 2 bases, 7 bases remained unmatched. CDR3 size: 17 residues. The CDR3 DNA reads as TGTGCCAGCAGCTTGTCGACCGGGACAGGGGGCAATCAGCCCCAGCATTTT. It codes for CASSLSTGTGGNQPQHF.

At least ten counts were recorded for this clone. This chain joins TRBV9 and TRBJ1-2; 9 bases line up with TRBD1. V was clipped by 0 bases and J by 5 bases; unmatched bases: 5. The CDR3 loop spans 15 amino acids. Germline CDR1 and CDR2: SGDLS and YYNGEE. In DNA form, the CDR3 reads TGTGCCAGCAGCGTAGTGACAGGGGGACTTTATGGCTACACCTTC. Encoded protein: CASSVVTGGLYGYTF. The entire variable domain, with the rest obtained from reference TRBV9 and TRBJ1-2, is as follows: DSGVTQTPKHLITATGQRVTLRCSPRSGDLSVYWYQQSLDQGLQFLIQYYNGEERAKGNILERFSAQQFPDLHSELNLSSLELGDSALYFCASSVVTGGLYGYTFGSGTRLTVV.

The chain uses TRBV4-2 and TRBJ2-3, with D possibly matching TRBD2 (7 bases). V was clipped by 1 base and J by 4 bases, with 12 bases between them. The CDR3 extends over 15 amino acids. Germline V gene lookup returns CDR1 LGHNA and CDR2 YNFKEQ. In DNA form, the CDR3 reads TGTGCCAGCAGCCAAGGAGGGGGGGAGGCAGATACGCAGTATTTT. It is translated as CASSQGGGEADTQYF.

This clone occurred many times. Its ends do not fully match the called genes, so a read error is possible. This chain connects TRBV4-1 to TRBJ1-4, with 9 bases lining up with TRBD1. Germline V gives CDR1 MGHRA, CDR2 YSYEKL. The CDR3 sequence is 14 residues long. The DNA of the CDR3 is TGCACCAGCAGTCAAAGACAGGGGGGCGAAAAACTGTTTTTT. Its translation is CTSSQRQGGEKLFF.

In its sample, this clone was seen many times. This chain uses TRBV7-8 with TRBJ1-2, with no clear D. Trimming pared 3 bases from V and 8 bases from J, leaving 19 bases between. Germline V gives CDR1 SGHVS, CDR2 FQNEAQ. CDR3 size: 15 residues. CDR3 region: CASSLATYDAVGYTF. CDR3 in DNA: TGTGCCAGCAGCTTGGCGACTTACGACGCTGTAGGCTACACCTTC.

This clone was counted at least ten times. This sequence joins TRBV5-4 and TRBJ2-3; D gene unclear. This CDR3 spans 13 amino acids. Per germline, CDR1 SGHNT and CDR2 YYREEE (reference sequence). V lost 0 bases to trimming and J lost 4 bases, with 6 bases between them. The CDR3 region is CASSLAYSDTQYF. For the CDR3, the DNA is TGTGCCAGCAGCTTGGCCTACTCAGATACGCAGTATTTT.

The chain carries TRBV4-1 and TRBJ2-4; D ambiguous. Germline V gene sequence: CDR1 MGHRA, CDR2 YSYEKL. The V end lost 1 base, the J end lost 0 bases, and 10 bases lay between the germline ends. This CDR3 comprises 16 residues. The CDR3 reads CASSQVNGLAKNIQYF. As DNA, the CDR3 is TGCGCCAGCAGCCAAGTAAATGGCCTAGCCAAAAACATTCAGTACTTC.

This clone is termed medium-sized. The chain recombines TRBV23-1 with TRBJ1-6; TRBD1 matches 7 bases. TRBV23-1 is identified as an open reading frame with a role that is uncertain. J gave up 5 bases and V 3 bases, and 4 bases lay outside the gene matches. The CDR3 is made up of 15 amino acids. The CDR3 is CASSHPDRDNSPLHF. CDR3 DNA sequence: TGCGCCAGCAGTCATCCCGACAGGGATAATTCACCCCTCCACTTT.

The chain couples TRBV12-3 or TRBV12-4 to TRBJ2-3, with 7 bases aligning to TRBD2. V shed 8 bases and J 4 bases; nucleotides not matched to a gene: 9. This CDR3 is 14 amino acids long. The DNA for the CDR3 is TGTGCCAGCGGGTTGGGCGGGGGTGCAGATACGCAGTATTTT. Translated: CASGLGGGADTQYF.

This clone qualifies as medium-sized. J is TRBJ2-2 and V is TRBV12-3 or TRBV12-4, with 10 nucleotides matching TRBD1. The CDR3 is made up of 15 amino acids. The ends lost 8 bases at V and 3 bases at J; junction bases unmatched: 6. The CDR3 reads CASAGQGYHTGELFF. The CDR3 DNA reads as TGTGCCAGCGCGGGACAGGGGTATCACACCGGGGAGCTGTTTTTT.

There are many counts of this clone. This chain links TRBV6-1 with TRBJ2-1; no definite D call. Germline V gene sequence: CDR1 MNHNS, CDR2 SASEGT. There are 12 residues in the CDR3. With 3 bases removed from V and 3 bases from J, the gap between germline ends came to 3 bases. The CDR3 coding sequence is TGTGCCAGCAGTGACGGCTACAATGAGCAGTTCTTC. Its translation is CASSDGYNEQFF.

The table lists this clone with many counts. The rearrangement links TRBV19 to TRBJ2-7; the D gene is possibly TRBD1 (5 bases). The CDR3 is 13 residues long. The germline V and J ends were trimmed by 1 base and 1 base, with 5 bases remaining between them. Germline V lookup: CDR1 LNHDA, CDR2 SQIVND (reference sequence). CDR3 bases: TGTGCCAGTAGTATAGGACAGTCCTACGAGCAGTACTTC. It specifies CASSIGQSYEQYF.

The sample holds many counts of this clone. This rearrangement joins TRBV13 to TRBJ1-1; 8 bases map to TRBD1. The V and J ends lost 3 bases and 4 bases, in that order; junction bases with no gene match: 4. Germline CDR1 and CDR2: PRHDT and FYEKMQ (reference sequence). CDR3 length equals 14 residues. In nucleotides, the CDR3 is TGTGCCAGCAGCTTCCTAACAGGGGGCACTGAAGCTTTCTTT. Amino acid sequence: CASSFLTGGTEAFF.

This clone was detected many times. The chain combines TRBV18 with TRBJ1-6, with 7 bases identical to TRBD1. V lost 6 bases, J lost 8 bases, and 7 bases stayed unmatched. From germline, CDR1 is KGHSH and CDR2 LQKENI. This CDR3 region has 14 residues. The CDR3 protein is CASSPDRVDSPLHF. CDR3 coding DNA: TGTGCCAGCTCCCCCGACAGGGTCGATTCACCCCTCCACTTT.

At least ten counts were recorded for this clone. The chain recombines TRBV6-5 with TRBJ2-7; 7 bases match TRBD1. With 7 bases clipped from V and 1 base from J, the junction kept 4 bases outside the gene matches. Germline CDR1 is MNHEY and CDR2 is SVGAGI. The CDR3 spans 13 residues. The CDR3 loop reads CASTSDRSYEQYF. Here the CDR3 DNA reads TGTGCCAGCACCTCGGACAGGTCCTACGAGCAGTACTTC.

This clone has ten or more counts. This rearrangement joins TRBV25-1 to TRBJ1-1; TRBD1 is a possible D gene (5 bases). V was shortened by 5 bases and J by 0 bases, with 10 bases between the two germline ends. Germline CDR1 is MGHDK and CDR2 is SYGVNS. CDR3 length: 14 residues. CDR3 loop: CASSSQGLNTEAFF. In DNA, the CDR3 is TGTGCCAGCAGTTCCCAGGGATTGAACACTGAAGCTTTCTTT.